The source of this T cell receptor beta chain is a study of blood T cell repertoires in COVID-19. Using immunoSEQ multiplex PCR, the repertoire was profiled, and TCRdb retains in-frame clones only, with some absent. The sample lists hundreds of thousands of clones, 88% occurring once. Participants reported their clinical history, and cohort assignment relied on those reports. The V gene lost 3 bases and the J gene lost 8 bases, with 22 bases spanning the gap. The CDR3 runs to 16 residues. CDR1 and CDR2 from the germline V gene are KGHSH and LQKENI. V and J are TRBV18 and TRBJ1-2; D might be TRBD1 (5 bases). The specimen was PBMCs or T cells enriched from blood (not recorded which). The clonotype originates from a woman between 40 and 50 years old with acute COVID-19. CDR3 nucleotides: TGTGCCAGCTCACCTCCACCGCCGGGGGATGTATGGGGCTACACCTTC. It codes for CASSPPPPGDVWGYTF.